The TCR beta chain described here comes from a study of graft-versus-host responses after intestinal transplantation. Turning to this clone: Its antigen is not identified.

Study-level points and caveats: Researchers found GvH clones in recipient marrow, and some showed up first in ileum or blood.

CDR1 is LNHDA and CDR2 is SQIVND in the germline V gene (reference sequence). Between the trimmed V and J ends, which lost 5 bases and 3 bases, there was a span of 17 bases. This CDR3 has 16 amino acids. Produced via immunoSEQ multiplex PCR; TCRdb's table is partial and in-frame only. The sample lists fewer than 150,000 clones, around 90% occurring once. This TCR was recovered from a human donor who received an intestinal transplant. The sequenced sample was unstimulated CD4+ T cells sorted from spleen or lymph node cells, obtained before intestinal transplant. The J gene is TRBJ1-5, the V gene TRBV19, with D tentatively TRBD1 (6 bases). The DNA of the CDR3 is TGTGCCAGTAGTTCTCGACAGGTCTACGCCAATCAGCCCCAGCATTTT. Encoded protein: CASSSRQVYANQPQHF.